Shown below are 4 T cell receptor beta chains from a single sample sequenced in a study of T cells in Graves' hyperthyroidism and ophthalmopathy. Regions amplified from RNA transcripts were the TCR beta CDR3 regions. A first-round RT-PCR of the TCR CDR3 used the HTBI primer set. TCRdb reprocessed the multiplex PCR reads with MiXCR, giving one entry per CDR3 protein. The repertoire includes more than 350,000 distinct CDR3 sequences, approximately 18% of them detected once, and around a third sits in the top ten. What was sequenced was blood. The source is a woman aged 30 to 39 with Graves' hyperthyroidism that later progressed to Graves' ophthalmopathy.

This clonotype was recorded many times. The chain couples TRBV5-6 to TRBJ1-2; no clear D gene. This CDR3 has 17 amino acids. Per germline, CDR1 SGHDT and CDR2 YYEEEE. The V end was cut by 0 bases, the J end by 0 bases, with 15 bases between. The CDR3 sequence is CASSLAWTHEANYGYTF. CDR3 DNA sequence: TGTGCCAGCAGCTTGGCCTGGACTCATGAAGCTAACTATGGCTACACCTTC.

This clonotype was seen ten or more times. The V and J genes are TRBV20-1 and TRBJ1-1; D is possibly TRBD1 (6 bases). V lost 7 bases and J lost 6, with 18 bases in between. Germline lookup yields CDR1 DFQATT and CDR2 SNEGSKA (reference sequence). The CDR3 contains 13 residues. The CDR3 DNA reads TGCAGTGTCGGGACACTCCGGGTCCCTGAAGCTTTCTTT. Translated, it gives CSVGTLRVPEAFF.

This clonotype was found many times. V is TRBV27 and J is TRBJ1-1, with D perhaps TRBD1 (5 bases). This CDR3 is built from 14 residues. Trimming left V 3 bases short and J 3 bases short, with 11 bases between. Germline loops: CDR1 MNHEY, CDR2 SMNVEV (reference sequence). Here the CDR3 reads CASSFGGGDTEAFF. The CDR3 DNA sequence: TGTGCCAGCAGTTTCGGGGGTGGGGACACTGAAGCTTTCTTT.

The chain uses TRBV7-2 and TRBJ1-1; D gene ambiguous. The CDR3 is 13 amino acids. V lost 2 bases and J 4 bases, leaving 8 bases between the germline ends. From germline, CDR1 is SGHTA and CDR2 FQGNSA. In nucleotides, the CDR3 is TGTGCCAGCAGCTTATGGAAGGGCACTGAAGCTTTCTTT. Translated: CASSLWKGTEAFF.